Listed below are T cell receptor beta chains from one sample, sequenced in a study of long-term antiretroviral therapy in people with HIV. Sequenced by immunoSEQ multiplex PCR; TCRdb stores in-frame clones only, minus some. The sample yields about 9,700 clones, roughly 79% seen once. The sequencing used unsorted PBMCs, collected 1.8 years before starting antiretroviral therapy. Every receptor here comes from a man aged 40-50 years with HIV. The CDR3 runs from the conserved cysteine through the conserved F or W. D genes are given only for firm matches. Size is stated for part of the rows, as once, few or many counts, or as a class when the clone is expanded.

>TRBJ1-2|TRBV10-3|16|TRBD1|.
TGTGCCATCAGTGACCAGGGACAGGGCCGTAACTATGGCTACACCTTC
CAISDQGQGRNYGYTF
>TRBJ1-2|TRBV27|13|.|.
TGTGCCAGCAGTTGGGGACTATCTTATGGCTACACCTTC
CASSWGLSYGYTF
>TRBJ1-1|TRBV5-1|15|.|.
TGCGCCAGCAGCTGGAATCAGGGAGGTGGCACTGAAGCTTTCTTT
CASSWNQGGGTEAFF
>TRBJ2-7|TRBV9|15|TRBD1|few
TGTGCCAGCAGCCTGGGACAGGGGAGCTCCTACGAGCAGTACTTC
CASSLGQGSSYEQYF
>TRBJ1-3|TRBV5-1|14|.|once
TGCGCCAGCAGCTCTCAGGGATCTGGAAACACCATATATTTT
CASSSQGSGNTIYF
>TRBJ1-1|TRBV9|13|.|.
TGTGCCAGCAGCGTAGACAGGAACACTGAAGCTTTCTTT
CASSVDRNTEAFF
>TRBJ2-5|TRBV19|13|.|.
TGTGCCAGTAGTATAGCGCCAGAAGAGACCCAGTACTTC
CASSIAPEETQYF
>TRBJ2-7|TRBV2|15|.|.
TGTGCCAGCACCTTACGCCGGGACAACTCCTACGAGCAGTACTTC
CASTLRRDNSYEQYF
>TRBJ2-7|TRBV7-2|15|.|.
TGTGCCAGCAGCCGCGGGGCGGAGAGCTCCTACGAGCAGTACTTC
CASSRGAESSYEQYF
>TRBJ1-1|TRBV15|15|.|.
TGTGCCACCAGCAGAGATTCCGGGGGGTCGGCTGAAGCTTTCTTT
CATSRDSGGSAEAFF
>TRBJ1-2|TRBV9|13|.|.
TGTGCCAGCAGCCGGGACGGGCTATATGGCTACACCTTC
CASSRDGLYGYTF
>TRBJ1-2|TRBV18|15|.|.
TGTGCCAGCTCACCAAGGACAGCCAGGGGCTATGGCTACACCTTC
CASSPRTARGYGYTF
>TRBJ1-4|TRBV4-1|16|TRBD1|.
TGCGCCAGCAGCCAAGACCCGACAGGGTTCGATGAAAAACTGTTTTTT
CASSQDPTGFDEKLFF
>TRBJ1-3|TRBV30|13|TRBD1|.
TGTGCCTACGACAGGGCCTCTGGAAACACCATATATTTT
CAYDRASGNTIYF
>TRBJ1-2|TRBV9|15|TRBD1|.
TGTGCCAGCAGCGCGGGACAGGGGGCGGACTATGGCTACACCTTC
CASSAGQGADYGYTF
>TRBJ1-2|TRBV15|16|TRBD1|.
TGTGCCACCAGCGAGGGACAGGGTTTTAGGAACTATGGCTACACCTTC
CATSEGQGFRNYGYTF
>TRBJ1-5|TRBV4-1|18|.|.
TGCGCCAGCAGCCCCAGGGCCAGGGAGCGGTATAGCAATCAGCCCCAGCATTTT
CASSPRARERYSNQPQHF
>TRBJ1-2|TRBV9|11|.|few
TGTGCCAGCAGCTTAAGGGGCGGCTACACCTTC
CASSLRGGYTF
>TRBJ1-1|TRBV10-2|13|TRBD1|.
TGCGCCAGCAGTCGACAGGGAGGGACTGAAGCTTTCTTT
CASSRQGGTEAFF
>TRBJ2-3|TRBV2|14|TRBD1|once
TGTGCCAGCATGACAGGGCATACCGCAGATACGCAGTATTTT
CASMTGHTADTQYF
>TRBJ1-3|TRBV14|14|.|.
TGTGCCAGCAGCCAGTTCGGTTTTGGAAACACCATATATTTT
CASSQFGFGNTIYF
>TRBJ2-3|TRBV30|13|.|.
TGTGCCTGGACTCCAGGGGGGGGAGATACGCAGTATTTT
CAWTPGGGDTQYF
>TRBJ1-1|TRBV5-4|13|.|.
TGTGCCAGCCGCTTCGGGGAGAACACTGAAGCTTTCTTT
CASRFGENTEAFF
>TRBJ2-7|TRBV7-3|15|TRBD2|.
TGTGCCAGCAGCTCCGGCGGGGGGAGCTCCTACGAGCAGTACTTC
CASSSGGGSSYEQYF
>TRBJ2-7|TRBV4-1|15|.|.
TGCGCCAGCAGCCAAGATGGTCTCCGATCCTACGAGCAGTACTTC
CASSQDGLRSYEQYF
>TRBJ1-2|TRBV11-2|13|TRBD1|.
TGTGCCAGCAGCCCAGGGGGCGTCCCTGGCTACACCTTC
CASSPGGVPGYTF
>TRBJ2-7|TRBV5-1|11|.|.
TGCGCCAGCAGGGACGGGTACGAGCAGTACTTC
CASRDGYEQYF
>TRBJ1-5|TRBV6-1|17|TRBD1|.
TGTGCCAGCAGTGCCGGACAGGCGGGGGTTAGCAATCAGCCCCAGCATTTT
CASSAGQAGVSNQPQHF
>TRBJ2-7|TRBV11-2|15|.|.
TGTGCCAGCAGCTTAGGGAGGATGAGCTCCTACGAGCAGTACTTC
CASSLGRMSSYEQYF
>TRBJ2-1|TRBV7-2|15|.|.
TGTGCCAGCAGCTTAACTCTTTCAGCCTACAATGAGCAGTTCTTC
CASSLTLSAYNEQFF
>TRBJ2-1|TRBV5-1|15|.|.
TGCGCCAGCAGCTTGGGCGGGGCGTCCTACAATGAGCAGTTCTTC
CASSLGGASYNEQFF
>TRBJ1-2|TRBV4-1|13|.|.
TGCGCCAGCAGCCCCCAGGGAGGCTATGGCTACACCTTC
CASSPQGGYGYTF
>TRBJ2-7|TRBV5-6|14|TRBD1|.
TGTGCCAGCAGCCCGGGACAGGGTGCCTACGAGCAGTACTTC
CASSPGQGAYEQYF
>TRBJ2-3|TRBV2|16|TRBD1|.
TGTGCCAGCAGTGAACGGGACAGGGGGTTTCCAGATACGCAGTATTTT
CASSERDRGFPDTQYF
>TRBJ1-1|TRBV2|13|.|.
TGTGCCAGCAGTGGAGGGAGGAACACTGAAGCTTTCTTT
CASSGGRNTEAFF
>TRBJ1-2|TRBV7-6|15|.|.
TGTGCCAGCAGCTCCCCATGGGGGCCGCCTGGGGGCTACACCTTC
CASSSPWGPPGGYTF
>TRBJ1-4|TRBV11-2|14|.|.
TGTGCCAGCAGGGGGCAGGGCGGTAATGAAAAACTGTTTTTT
CASRGQGGNEKLFF
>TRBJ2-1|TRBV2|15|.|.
TGTGCCAGCAGTGATACACAGACCTCCTACAATGAGCAGTTCTTC
CASSDTQTSYNEQFF
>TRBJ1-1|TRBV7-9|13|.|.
TGTGCCAGCAGCTCCCATCCACAGGGAGGAGCTTTCTTT
CASSSHPQGGAFF
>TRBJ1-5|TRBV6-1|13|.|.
TGTGCCAGCAGTGAACGTTCCAATCAGCCCCAGCATTTT
CASSERSNQPQHF
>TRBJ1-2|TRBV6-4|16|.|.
TGTGCCAGCAGTGACTCTGGGGGCCTTCCTAACTATGGCTACACCTTC
CASSDSGGLPNYGYTF
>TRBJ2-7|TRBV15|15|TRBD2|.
TGTGCCACCAGCAATGGACTAGCGGGATCCTACGAGCAGTACTTC
CATSNGLAGSYEQYF
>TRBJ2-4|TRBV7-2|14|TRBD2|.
TGTGCCAGCAGCTTAAGCGGGGGTAAAAACATTCAGTACTTC
CASSLSGGKNIQYF
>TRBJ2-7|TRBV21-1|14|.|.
TGTGCCAGCAGGAAAAGGAAGGGAGGGTACGAGCAGTACTTC
CASRKRKGGYEQYF
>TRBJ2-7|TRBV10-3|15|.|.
TGTGCCATCAGTGAGTTCACTTCAGGTTTTTCCGAGCAGTACTTC
CAISEFTSGFSEQYF
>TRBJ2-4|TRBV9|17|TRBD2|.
TGTGCCAGCAGCGCGGGACTAGCGGGGTCTTCCAAAAACATTCAGTACTTC
CASSAGLAGSSKNIQYF